This TCR beta chain appears in the sequencing data of a study of blood T cell repertoires in COVID-19. Unmatched junction bases numbered 16, after V lost 3 bases and J lost 5 bases. There are 17 residues in the CDR3. Germline V CDR1 and CDR2: SGHRS, YFSETQ. The authors' processing: It was from reference gene primer amplification that nucleated cell counts were estimated. TCRdb's table, derived via immunoSEQ multiplex PCR, lists solely in-frame clones and lacks some. V, J and clone size were drawn from that table, and D and trimming were deduced from the DNA. The sample has about 47,000 clones, 80% to 85% seen once.

Input material: peripheral blood. This TCR derives from a man aged 60-69 years with active COVID-19. This chain connects TRBV5-1 to TRBJ2-5, with 7 bases identical to TRBD2. CDR3 in amino acids: CASSSRPGTILTETQYF. The CDR3, as DNA: TGCGCCAGCAGCTCCCGCCCCGGGACTATTCTTACGGAGACCCAGTACTTC.